This paragraph covers one T cell receptor (beta chain) sequence. PCR used 60 Vbeta primers and 13 Jbeta primers. The method was immunoSEQ multiplex PCR; TCRdb's version includes in-frame clones alone and lacks a portion of them. The data show roughly 150,000 clones, roughly 80% seen once. The CDR3 totals 14 residues. CDR1 and CDR2 from the germline V gene are MNHNS and SASEGT. Germline trimming cut 3 bases from V and 4 bases from J; bases unmatched to any gene: 3. The sample belongs to a study of cytomegalovirus exposure and HLA in healthy donors. V usage is TRBV6-1 and J usage is TRBJ2-7, with TRBD1 matching over 10 bases. The sample taken for sequencing was PBMCs. This TCR derives from a female donor in good health and CMV-seronegative. This chain's CDR3 is CASSDRDRGYEQYF. The CDR3 DNA follows: TGTGCCAGCAGTGACCGGGACAGGGGTTACGAGCAGTACTTC.